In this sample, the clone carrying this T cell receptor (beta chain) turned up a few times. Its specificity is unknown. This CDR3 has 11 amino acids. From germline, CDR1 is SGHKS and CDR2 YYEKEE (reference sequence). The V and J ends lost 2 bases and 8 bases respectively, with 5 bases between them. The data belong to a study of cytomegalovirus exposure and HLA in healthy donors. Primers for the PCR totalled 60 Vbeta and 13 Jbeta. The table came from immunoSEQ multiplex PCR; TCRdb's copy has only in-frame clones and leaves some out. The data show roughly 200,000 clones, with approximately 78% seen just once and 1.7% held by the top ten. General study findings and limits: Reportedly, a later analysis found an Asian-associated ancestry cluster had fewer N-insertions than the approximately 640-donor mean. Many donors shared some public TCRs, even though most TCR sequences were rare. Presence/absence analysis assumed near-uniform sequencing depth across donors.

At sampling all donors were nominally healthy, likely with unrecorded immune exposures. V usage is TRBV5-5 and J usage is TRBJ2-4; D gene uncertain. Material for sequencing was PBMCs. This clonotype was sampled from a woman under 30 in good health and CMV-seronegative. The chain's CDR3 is CASSFRDIQYF. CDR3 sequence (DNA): TGTGCCAGCAGCTTCCGGGACATTCAGTACTTC.